A single sample is the source of the 29 T cell receptor beta chains below, sequenced in a study of human T cells and chemical hapten exposure. MiXCR was run by TCRdb on the RACE reads, yielding one entry per CDR3 protein. This table has over 300,000 distinct CDR3 sequences, 5% to 6.5% appearing once. As to time point: pre-sensitization, week 0. The treatment was: therapeutic diphenylcyclopropenone sensitization with weekly scalp DPC. The source material was whole blood, sampled in connection with sensitization to the hapten diphenylcyclopropenone (DPC). The receptors originated from a woman in her fifties or sixties with alopecia areata. Some clones in this sample may be carry-over from other donors' samples.

The sample holds many counts of this clonotype. This chain joins TRBV6-2 or TRBV6-3 and TRBJ2-3; D is unclear. Germline V gene lookup returns CDR1 MNHEY and CDR2 SVGEGT. The CDR3 is 16 amino acids. V gave up 2 bases and J gave up 2 bases, with 14 bases separating them. The CDR3 protein is CASSYQGPAPTDTQYF. CDR3 nucleotides: TGTGCCAGCAGTTACCAAGGACCCGCCCCCACAGATACGCAGTATTTT.

This clonotype was found many times. The chain uses TRBV4-3 and TRBJ2-1; D may be TRBD2 (6 bases). Looked up from germline, CDR1 is LGHNA and CDR2 is YSLEER. CDR3 size: 15 residues. Trimming left V 0 bases short and J 9 bases short, with 15 bases between. This CDR3 reads CASSQDATSSGEQFF. The CDR3 nucleotides are TGCGCCAGCAGCCAAGATGCCACTAGCAGCGGTGAGCAGTTCTTC.

V and J are TRBV5-1 and TRBJ1-5; 7 positions match TRBD1. J was trimmed by 1 base and V by 3 bases; bases with no gene match: 4. CDR1 is SGHRS, CDR2 YFSETQ, per germline. The CDR3 totals 15 residues. In DNA form, the CDR3 reads TGCGCCAGCAGCTCGACAGGGTTGAGCAATCAGCCCCAGCATTTT. Translated: CASSSTGLSNQPQHF.

This clonotype appeared many times. The V and J genes are TRBV11-2 and TRBJ1-1, with D tentatively TRBD1 (5 bases). The CDR3 spans 15 residues. The germline CDR1 and CDR2 sequences are SGHAT and FQNNGV. V was trimmed by 0 bases and J by 4 bases, leaving 12 bases between them. The DNA for the CDR3 is TGTGCCAGCAGCTTAGAGGGGGTCTTAGGCACTGAAGCTTTCTTT. Protein product: CASSLEGVLGTEAFF.

This clonotype was observed many times. The chain joins TRBV28 to TRBJ1-1, with D hard to call. CDR3 size: 14 residues. Germline CDR1 reads MDHEN; CDR2 reads SYDVKM. Trimming took 4 bases from V and 1 from J, leaving 10 bases between them. The CDR3 reads CASSSPAGNTEAFF. The CDR3 DNA sequence: TGTGCCAGCAGTTCCCCGGCCGGGAACACTGAAGCTTTCTTT.

This clonotype was seen only a few times. V is TRBV7-6 and J is TRBJ1-4; D remains ambiguous. Germline lookup yields CDR1 SGHVS and CDR2 FNYEAQ. The CDR3 loop spans 16 amino acids. Trimming removed 0 bases at V and 0 bases at J, with 8 bases between. DNA for the CDR3: TGTGCCAGCAGCTTAGCGCAGGTTTCAACTAATGAAAAACTGTTTTTT. It translates to CASSLAQVSTNEKLFF.

This clonotype appeared a few times. Here the CDR3 DNA reads TGTGCCAGCAGCACAGGGGGCGCGTCCAAAAACATTCAGTACTTC. It specifies CASSTGGASKNIQYF. The J gene is TRBJ2-4, the V gene TRBV28, with 9 positions matching TRBD1. V lost 6 bases, J lost 2 bases, and 5 bases stayed unmatched. CDR1 MDHEN and CDR2 SYDVKM come from the germline V gene. The CDR3 has 15 amino acids.

This clonotype has at least ten counts. This rearrangement joins TRBV27 to TRBJ1-2; D gene unclear. V shed 6 bases and J shed 0 bases, with 14 bases lying between them. The CDR3 totals 15 residues. Germline V gene data show CDR1 as MNHEY and CDR2 as SMNVEV (reference sequence). CDR3 in amino acids: CASSALNEPNYGYTF. Here the CDR3 DNA reads TGTGCCAGCAGCGCACTGAACGAGCCTAACTATGGCTACACCTTC.

The CDR3 is CASSQPYRQNQPQHF. DNA of the CDR3: TGTGCCAGCAGTCAACCGTATCGACAGAATCAGCCCCAGCATTTT. The chain links TRBV6-2 or TRBV6-3 to TRBJ1-5; TRBD1 is a possible D gene (5 bases). V lost 5 bases and J lost 4, with 15 bases in between. This CDR3 is built from 15 residues. Germline V gives CDR1 MNHEY, CDR2 SVGEGT.

In this sample, this clonotype turned up many times. CDR3 region: CASSQGAMSSYEQYF. CDR3 sequence (DNA): TGTGCCAGCAGCCAAGGGGCCATGAGCTCCTACGAGCAGTACTTC. V and J are TRBV3-1 and TRBJ2-7; no firm D call. The V and J ends lost 1 base and 0 bases respectively, with 10 bases between them. Germline V gene lookup returns CDR1 LGHDT and CDR2 YNNKEL (reference sequence). The length of the CDR3 is 15 residues.

The chain combines TRBV29-1 with TRBJ1-1; TRBD1 agrees at 10 bases. This CDR3 region has 15 residues. Trimming took 4 bases from V and 1 from J; bases not matched to a gene: 6. Germline V lookup: CDR1 SQVTM, CDR2 ANQGSEA. Written as DNA, the CDR3 is TGCAGCGTTGCAGGGACAGGGGATTCGAACACTGAAGCTTTCTTT. Translation: CSVAGTGDSNTEAFF.

The genes are TRBV12-3 or TRBV12-4 and TRBJ1-2; D ambiguous. Trimming shortened V by 4 bases and J by 9 bases, and 9 bases separated the two germline ends. The CDR3 is made up of 11 amino acids. CDR3 sequence (DNA): TGTGCCAGCAGTTACCGGGGTCGCTACACCTTC. It yields the protein CASSYRGRYTF.

This clonotype showed up many times. This chain connects TRBV6-5 to TRBJ2-2, with 10 bases aligning to TRBD1. The germline gives CDR1 MNHEY, CDR2 SVGAGI. CDR3 length: 15 residues. V lost 10 bases to trimming and J lost 7 bases; unmatched junction nucleotides: 12. As DNA, the CDR3 is TGTGCCACTTTCCCGGGACAGGGGCGGAACGGGGAGCTGTTTTTT. Translation: CATFPGQGRNGELFF.

This sequence joins TRBV11-2 and TRBJ2-5; a possible D gene is TRBD1 (5 bases). The germline CDR1 and CDR2 sequences are SGHAT and FQNNGV. The CDR3 sequence is 14 residues long. Trimming cost V 0 bases and J 7 bases, with 12 bases left between them. The CDR3 nucleotides read TGTGCCAGCAGCTTAGAACAGGTCTGGGGGACCCAGTACTTC. Residues: CASSLEQVWGTQYF.

This clonotype was picked up many times. The CDR3 loop reads CASSEALPGEVDTEAFF. The CDR3 bases are TGTGCCAGCAGTGAAGCGCTTCCAGGGGAGGTGGACACTGAAGCTTTCTTT. The chain joins TRBV2 to TRBJ1-1; a possible D gene is TRBD1 (6 bases). V lost 0 bases to trimming and J lost 3 bases, with 17 bases between them. The CDR3 totals 17 residues. The germline CDR1 and CDR2 sequences are SNHLY and FYNNEI.

This clonotype has ten or more counts. The chain combines TRBV3-1 with TRBJ2-3; 10 bases map to TRBD2. Germline lookup yields CDR1 LGHDT and CDR2 YNNKEL (reference sequence). V lost 1 base and J lost 10; bases outside the gene matches: 8. CDR3 length equals 15 residues. Here the CDR3 DNA reads TGTGCCAGCAGCCAAGCTGCTAGCGGGAGAACGGCGCAGTATTTT. Translating it yields CASSQAASGRTAQYF.

The chain employs TRBV20-1 and TRBJ2-7; 14 bases agree with TRBD2. The trim removed 6 bases at V and 5 bases at J, leaving 6 bases unmatched. CDR1 DFQATT and CDR2 SNEGSKA come from the germline V gene (reference sequence). This CDR3 comprises 14 residues. CDR3: CSALGTSGRNEQYF. The DNA of the CDR3 is TGCAGTGCGCTGGGGACTAGCGGGAGAAACGAGCAGTACTTC.

This clonotype was seen many times. The V gene is TRBV7-8, the J gene TRBJ2-7, with 11 bases lining up with TRBD2. V was clipped by 5 bases and J by 2 bases; unmatched bases: 8. Germline CDR1 and CDR2: SGHVS and FQNEAQ. The CDR3 has 16 amino acids. CDR3 in amino acids: CASSVGGLAGTYEQYF. The CDR3 DNA reads as TGTGCCAGCAGCGTCGGCGGACTAGCGGGTACCTACGAGCAGTACTTC.

This chain links TRBV7-9 with TRBJ1-4; 7 bases are a match to TRBD1. In germline, CDR1 is SEHNR, CDR2 FQNEAQ (reference sequence). Germline trimming cut 1 base from V and 0 bases from J; bases unmatched to any gene: 5. The CDR3 is made up of 17 amino acids. The chain's CDR3 is CASSLGQGDATNEKLFF. In nucleotides, the CDR3 is TGTGCCAGCAGCTTAGGACAGGGCGATGCAACTAATGAAAAACTGTTTTTT.

This clonotype was picked up many times. CDR3 nucleotide sequence: TGTGCCAGCAGTTCCTCCGGACTACTCGGAAGAGGTGGCTACACCTTC. This translates into CASSSSGLLGRGGYTF. The rearrangement uses TRBV6-2 or TRBV6-3 and TRBJ1-2; the D is unclear. V lost 4 bases and J 7 bases, leaving 22 bases between the germline ends. The CDR3 has 16 residues. Per germline, CDR1 MNHEY and CDR2 SVGEGT.

This clonotype showed up many times. The chain recombines TRBV24-1 with TRBJ2-1; 9 bases fit TRBD2. Germline V gene data show CDR1 as KGHDR and CDR2 as SFDVKD. The CDR3 consists of 14 residues. V lost 9 bases and J lost 5; bases outside the gene matches: 7. CDR3 nucleotides: TGTGCCACCCGGGGGCTAGCGGGGAACAATGAGCAGTTCTTC. Its translation is CATRGLAGNNEQFF.

Only a few counts were recorded for this clonotype. This chain uses TRBV6-5 with TRBJ2-5; TRBD1 matches at 8 bases. Per germline, CDR1 MNHEY and CDR2 SVGAGI. The CDR3 covers 15 residues. V trimming: 5 bases; J trimming: 4 bases; junction bases outside the gene matches: 9. The CDR3 DNA reads as TGTGCCAGCAGTCTCGGCAGGGGGCTACGAGAGACCCAGTACTTC. This codes for CASSLGRGLRETQYF.

This clonotype showed up many times. V gene TRBV5-1 combines with J gene TRBJ2-5; D gene ambiguous. V lost 0 bases and J 0 bases, leaving 12 bases between the germline ends. The CDR3 runs to 16 residues. Germline loops: CDR1 SGHRS, CDR2 YFSETQ. CDR3 region: CASSLEGIPYQETQYF. The CDR3 nucleotides read TGCGCCAGCAGCTTGGAAGGGATTCCGTACCAAGAGACCCAGTACTTC. Filled out from reference TRBV5-1 and TRBJ2-5, the complete variable domain reads KAGVTQTPRYLIKTRGQQVTLSCSPISGHRSVSWYQQTPGQGLQFLFEYFSETQRNKGNFPGRFSGRQFSNSRSEMNVSTLELGDSALYLCASSLEGIPYQETQYFGPGTRLLVL.

There are many counts of this clonotype. The V gene is TRBV20-1, the J gene TRBJ2-7, with D possibly matching TRBD1 (6 bases). With 2 bases removed from V and 2 bases from J, the gap between germline ends came to 13 bases. CDR3 length equals 14 residues. The germline V gene has CDR1 DFQATT and CDR2 SNEGSKA (reference sequence). The CDR3 spells CSARPSQGTYEQYF. Written as DNA, the CDR3 is TGCAGTGCTAGACCGTCCCAGGGGACCTACGAGCAGTACTTC.

This clonotype was seen a handful of times. The chain combines TRBV3-1 with TRBJ2-6; no definite D call. This CDR3 contains 15 residues. CDR1 is LGHDT and CDR2 is YNNKEL in the germline V gene (reference sequence). Trimming pared 2 bases from V and 4 bases from J, leaving 9 bases between. CDR3 nucleotides: TGTGCCAGCAGCCAAACCGCGGTCGGGGCCAACGTCCTGACTTTC. Translation: CASSQTAVGANVLTF.

This clonotype showed up many times. The J gene is TRBJ1-1, the V gene TRBV29-1; 8 bases line up with TRBD1. The germline CDR1 and CDR2 sequences are SQVTM and ANQGSEA. The V gene end was trimmed by 4 bases and the J gene end by 5 bases; junction bases not matched to a gene: 6. The CDR3 has 13 residues. The CDR3 DNA follows: TGCAGCGTTGTCACAGGGGGACGGACTGAAGCTTTCTTT. Protein sequence: CSVVTGGRTEAFF.

V usage is TRBV20-1 and J usage is TRBJ1-5; D uncertain. Trimming removed 0 bases from V and 0 bases from J, with 15 bases in between. Germline CDR1 reads DFQATT; CDR2 reads SNEGSKA (reference sequence). CDR3 length: 17 amino acids. CDR3 amino acids: CSARDVAPGYSNQPQHF. The CDR3 DNA reads as TGCAGTGCTAGAGATGTGGCCCCGGGGTATAGCAATCAGCCCCAGCATTTT.

This clonotype was detected ten times or more. The J gene is TRBJ2-6, the V gene TRBV29-1; possibly TRBD1 or TRBD2 for D (5 bases each). Trimming shortened V by 4 bases and J by 4 bases, and 17 bases separated the two germline ends. The CDR3 runs 16 residues. Germline loops: CDR1 SQVTM, CDR2 ANQGSEA. The CDR3 spells CSVVVAGRAGANVLTF. The CDR3 bases are TGCAGCGTTGTTGTGGCAGGGCGGGCCGGGGCCAACGTCCTGACTTTC.

As regards this clonotype: One end of the junction does not line up with germline, which may come from a read error. The CDR3 DNA follows: TGTGCCACCAGTGATTCGGGGTACAATGATCAGTTCTTC. This sequence encodes CATSDSGYNDQFF. This chain joins TRBV24-1 and TRBJ2-1, with D possibly being TRBD2 (5 bases). The CDR3 runs 13 residues. CDR1 and CDR2 (germline): KGHDR, SFDVKD.